The clone carrying this T cell receptor beta chain was observed a handful of times. The record originates from a study of blood T cell repertoires in COVID-19. As processed by the authors: Amplification from reference gene primers served as the basis for estimated nucleated cell counts. Measured with immunoSEQ multiplex PCR; TCRdb has only the in-frame clones, and not every one. That table gives V, J and clone size, and the DNA gave D and trimming. The table records around 57,000 clones, about nine tenths of them present only once. The ends were cut back, 0 bases at V and 5 bases at J, with 7 bases in the middle. The CDR3 runs 13 residues. Per germline, CDR1 MNHEY and CDR2 SVGAGI.

This sequence originates from a woman at least 80 years old with COVID-19, enrolled during active disease. The V gene is TRBV6-5, the J gene TRBJ1-1; no reliable D call. What was sequenced was peripheral blood. The CDR3 sequence is CASSYSRGTEAFF. The CDR3 DNA is TGTGCCAGCAGTTACTCGCGGGGTACTGAAGCTTTCTTT.